The 21 T cell receptor beta chains reported below all come from one sample, sequenced in a study of response to subunit inactivated influenza vaccine. TCRdb passed the RT-PCR reads through MiXCR, listing each CDR3 protein once. Of 500,000 to 600,000 distinct CDR3 sequences in the sample, approximately 15% were seen once. This sample comprised CD4+ T cells sorted from PBMCs, obtained around 2 years after vaccination. The receptors derive from a man between 50 and 70 years old who received an inactivated influenza vaccine.

The rearrangement links TRBV4-3 to TRBJ2-3, with D possibly matching TRBD2 (6 bases). The ends were cut back, 3 bases at V and 7 bases at J, with 23 bases in the middle. The CDR3 sequence is 17 residues long. The V gene's germline CDR1 is LGHNA and CDR2 YSLEER. As DNA, the CDR3 is TGCGCCAGCAGCCAGGGCGTGGGCGGCGGGGCTCCTAATACGCAGTATTTT. Protein: CASSQGVGGGAPNTQYF.

This clonotype was counted between two and nine times. The gene calls are TRBV4-1 and TRBJ2-2; TRBD2 is a possible D gene (5 bases). This CDR3 comprises 16 residues. Germline lookup yields CDR1 MGHRA and CDR2 YSYEKL. V shed 0 bases and J shed 3 bases, with 11 bases lying between them. This chain's CDR3 is CASSQDIATHTGELFF. The CDR3 DNA follows: TGCGCCAGCAGCCAAGATATAGCGACCCACACCGGGGAGCTGTTTTTT.

The table lists this clonotype with many counts. The chain uses TRBV12-3 or TRBV12-4 and TRBJ2-1; perhaps TRBD1 as D (6 bases). V lost 1 base and J 2 bases, leaving 6 bases between the germline ends. This CDR3 has 14 amino acids. The CDR3 DNA follows: TGTGCCAGCAGTTTAGACAGGGCCTACAATGAGCAGTTCTTC. It encodes CASSLDRAYNEQFF.

V gene TRBV7-2 combines with J gene TRBJ1-2; D is possibly TRBD1 (5 bases). V lost 1 base, J lost 0 bases, and 9 bases lay in between. From germline, CDR1 is SGHTA and CDR2 FQGNSA. The CDR3 covers 15 residues. The CDR3 DNA is TGTGCCAGCAGCTTAGATTGGGACCCTAACTATGGCTACACCTTC. It encodes CASSLDWDPNYGYTF.

This clonotype has only a few counts. The V gene is TRBV2, the J gene TRBJ1-2, with TRBD1 matching over 8 bases. V shed 8 bases, J shed 4 bases, and the junction held 12 bases outside the gene matches. Germline CDR1 and CDR2: SNHLY and FYNNEI. This CDR3 region has 15 residues. CDR3: CASGGGDRTLYGYTF. Written as DNA, the CDR3 is TGTGCCAGCGGAGGAGGGGACAGGACACTCTATGGCTACACCTTC.

With respect to this clonotype: The junction does not match germline at one end; this may be a read error. The rearrangement links TRBV4-3 to TRBJ1-4; D is perhaps TRBD1 (6 bases). The CDR3 sequence is 15 residues long. Germline CDR1 reads LGHNA; CDR2 reads YSLEER. Here the CDR3 reads CASSQSYRANEILFF. For the CDR3, the DNA is TGCGCCAGCAGCCAATCGTACAGGGCTAATGAAATACTGTTTTTT.

A few counts support this clonotype. The rearrangement links TRBV20-1 to TRBJ1-1; no firm D call. CDR1 is DFQATT and CDR2 is SNEGSKA in the germline V gene (reference sequence). The CDR3 contains 11 residues. The ends were cut back, 7 bases at V and 5 bases at J, with 11 bases in the middle. CDR3 sequence reads: CSVPMETEAFF. For the CDR3, the DNA is TGCAGTGTTCCGATGGAGACTGAAGCTTTCTTT.

This clonotype was picked up a small number of times. The chain couples TRBV5-1 to TRBJ2-3; D remains unclear. CDR3 length: 15 residues. V lost 0 bases and J lost 2, with 10 bases in between. Germline V gene lookup returns CDR1 SGHRS and CDR2 YFSETQ. CDR3 amino acids: CASSLEGSLTDTQYF. The CDR3 coding sequence is TGCGCCAGCAGCTTGGAGGGCAGCCTCACAGATACGCAGTATTTT.

This clonotype has more than one count but fewer than ten. CDR3 coding DNA: TGTGCCTGGGGGACAAGGAACTATGGCTACACCTTC. Translated: CAWGTRNYGYTF. The chain recombines TRBV30 with TRBJ1-2; tentative D call: TRBD1 (6 bases). The V gene's germline CDR1 is GTSNPN and CDR2 SVGIG (reference sequence). Trimming pared 5 bases from V and 2 bases from J, leaving 9 bases between. The CDR3 covers 12 residues. The full variable domain, in which reference TRBV30 and TRBJ1-2 provide the parts outside the CDR3, is SQTIHQWPATLVQPVGSPLSLECTVEGTSNPNLYWYRQAAGRGLQLLFYSVGIGQISSEVPQNLSASRPQDRQFILSSKKLLLSDSGFYLCAWGTRNYGYTFGSGTRLTVV.

This clonotype was detected ten times or more. The V gene is TRBV12-3 or TRBV12-4, the J gene TRBJ2-2, with D possibly being TRBD1 (6 bases). The CDR3 is 15 amino acids. Trimming removed 2 bases at V and 1 base at J, with 8 bases between. CDR3 DNA sequence: TGTGCCAGCAGTTTACAGACAGGGAACACCGGGGAGCTGTTTTTT. Its translation is CASSLQTGNTGELFF.

J is TRBJ2-3 and V is TRBV5-8, with 11 bases fitting TRBD2. Germline V gene sequence: CDR1 SGHTS, CDR2 YDEGEE. This CDR3 is built from 16 residues. The ends lost 5 bases at V and 1 base at J; junction bases unmatched: 6. The DNA for the CDR3 is TGTGCCAGCAGTCATGGGACTAGCGGACGCACAGATACGCAGTATTTT. Translating gives CASSHGTSGRTDTQYF.

This clonotype was recorded a few times. The chain has TRBV7-2 and TRBJ2-1; D call uncertain. Per the germline V gene, CDR1 is SGHTA and CDR2 is FQGNSA. V lost 8 bases and J 0 bases, leaving 11 bases between the germline ends. This CDR3 is built from 14 residues. The CDR3 loop is CASLPMSSYNEQFF. CDR3 coding DNA: TGTGCCAGCCTACCAATGAGCTCCTACAATGAGCAGTTCTTC.

The V and J genes are TRBV20-1 and TRBJ1-5; D gene ambiguous. Germline lookup yields CDR1 DFQATT and CDR2 SNEGSKA (reference sequence). The CDR3 is 14 residues long. V gave up 6 bases and J gave up 4 bases, with 16 bases separating them. The CDR3 coding sequence is TGCAGTGCCCGGTCAGGCGGGAGAAATCAGCCCCAGCATTTT. Its protein product is CSARSGGRNQPQHF.

The rearrangement uses TRBV6-5 and TRBJ2-1, with 8 positions matching TRBD2. The CDR3 has 15 residues. V trimming: 5 bases; J trimming: 0 bases; junction bases outside the gene matches: 3. Germline V gene sequence: CDR1 MNHEY, CDR2 SVGAGI. The DNA of the CDR3 is TGTGCCAGCAGTACTACTAGCGGCTCCTACAATGAGCAGTTCTTC. Translating gives CASSTTSGSYNEQFF.

This rearrangement joins TRBV5-1 to TRBJ2-2; maybe TRBD1 (7 bases). CDR3 length: 15 residues. Germline V gene data show CDR1 as SGHRS and CDR2 as YFSETQ. V was cut by 0 bases and J by 6 bases, with 12 bases left in between. This CDR3 reads CASSLVAGGSGELFF. For the CDR3, the DNA is TGCGCCAGCAGCTTGGTCGCAGGGGGGTCCGGGGAGCTGTTTTTT.

The chain joins TRBV20-1 to TRBJ2-1, with D unresolved. V was shortened by 2 bases and J by 0 bases, with 8 bases between the two germline ends. Germline V CDR1 and CDR2: DFQATT, SNEGSKA (reference sequence). This CDR3 region has 14 residues. CDR3 sequence: CSARIPSSYNEQFF. For the CDR3, the DNA is TGCAGTGCTAGAATCCCTAGCTCCTACAATGAGCAGTTCTTC.

The V and J genes are TRBV18 and TRBJ2-5; D gene unclear. This CDR3 is 12 amino acids long. The germline gives CDR1 KGHSH, CDR2 LQKENI. The germline V and J ends were trimmed by 5 bases and 4 bases, with 8 bases remaining between them. The CDR3 is CASSGNGETQYF. CDR3 sequence (DNA): TGTGCCAGCTCAGGGAACGGAGAGACCCAGTACTTC.

The DNA of the CDR3 is TGTGCCAGCAGTTCCGGACAGGGGGCTACTGGGGCCAACGTCCTGACTTTC. Translating gives CASSSGQGATGANVLTF. This chain links TRBV28 with TRBJ2-6; 11 bases match TRBD1. V gave up 4 bases and J gave up 2 bases; unmatched junction bases: 4. Germline V gene data show CDR1 as MDHEN and CDR2 as SYDVKM. This CDR3 region has 17 residues.

Points on this clonotype: This may arise from a read error, as a much more abundant clone is one base away. The chain has TRBV20-1 and TRBJ2-7; the match to TRBD1 covers 8 bases. CDR3 length: 13 amino acids. V shed 4 bases and J 0 bases; nucleotides not matched to a gene: 2. The germline CDR1 and CDR2 sequences are DFQATT and SNEGSKA (reference sequence). For the CDR3, the DNA is TGCAGTGCTATGACAGGGGTCTCCTACGAGCAGTACTTC. It is translated as CSAMTGVSYEQYF.

This clonotype appeared many times. This chain connects TRBV5-5 to TRBJ2-5, with 12 bases lining up with TRBD2. From germline, CDR1 is SGHKS and CDR2 YYEKEE (reference sequence). This CDR3 has 17 residues. J lost 2 bases, V lost 3 bases, and 8 bases had no gene match. CDR3 sequence reads: CASSSPTSGGRQETQYF. CDR3 DNA sequence: TGTGCCAGCAGCTCACCGACTAGCGGGGGTAGGCAAGAGACCCAGTACTTC. Full variable domain (missing parts from reference TRBV5-5 and TRBJ2-5): DAGVTQSPTHLIKTRGQQVTLRCSPISGHKSVSWYQQVLGQGPQFIFQYYEKEERGRGNFPDRFSARQFPNYSSELNVNALLLGDSALYLCASSSPTSGGRQETQYFGPGTRLLVL.

The CDR3 DNA is TGTGCCAGCAGCCAAGTTGAAAGCCTCCATAATTCACCCCTCCACTTT. This gives the protein CASSQVESLHNSPLHF. The gene calls are TRBV3-1 and TRBJ1-6, with D unclear. CDR1 is LGHDT and CDR2 is YNNKEL in the germline V gene (reference sequence). V was shortened by 1 base and J by 5 bases, with 12 bases between the two germline ends. This CDR3 has 16 amino acids.